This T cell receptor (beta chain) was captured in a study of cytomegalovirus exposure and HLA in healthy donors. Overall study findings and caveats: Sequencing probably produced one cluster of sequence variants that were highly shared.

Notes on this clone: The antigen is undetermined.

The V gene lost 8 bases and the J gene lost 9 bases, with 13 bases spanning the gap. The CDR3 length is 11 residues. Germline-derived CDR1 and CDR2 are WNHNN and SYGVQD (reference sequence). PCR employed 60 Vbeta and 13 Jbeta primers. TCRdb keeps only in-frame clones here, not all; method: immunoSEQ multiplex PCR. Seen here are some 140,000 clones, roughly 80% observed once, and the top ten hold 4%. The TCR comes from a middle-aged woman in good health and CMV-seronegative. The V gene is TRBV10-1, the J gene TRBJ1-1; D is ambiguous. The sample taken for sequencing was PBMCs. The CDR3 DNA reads TGCGCCAGCCCCAAGGGAGTACAAGCTTTCTTT. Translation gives CASPKGVQAFF.